Listed below are T cell receptor beta chains from one sample, sequenced in a study of PD-L1 blockade in urothelial cancer. The data were produced by immunoSEQ multiplex PCR, yet TCRdb's version contains in-frame clones alone and is incomplete. The sample lists over 75,000 clones, more than 75% seen once, with roughly 14% in the top ten. The starting material was PBMCs, obtained around atezolizumab (anti-PD-L1) treatment. The source is a man aged 55 to 70 with urothelial cancer. Each CDR3 is given with its conserved first and last residue. A D gene is named only where the DNA matches it firmly. The listing skips clone size in some rows; elsewhere it reads once, few, many or a size class.

V: TRBV7-3
size: -
J: TRBJ2-1
D: TRBD2
CDR3: CASSPPSGSSNEQFF
DNA: TGTGCCAGCAGCCCCCCTAGCGGGAGTAGTAATGAGCAGTTCTTC

V: TRBV5-1
size: -
J: TRBJ2-5
D: -
CDR3: CASSIGTRAYQETQYF
DNA: TGCGCCAGCAGCATCGGGACTCGCGCTTACCAAGAGACCCAGTACTTC

V: TRBV18
size: -
J: TRBJ2-1
D: TRBD2
CDR3: CASSLARGRDYEFF
DNA: TGTGCCAGCTCACTAGCCCGGGGGAGGGACTATGAGTTCTTC

V: TRBV30
size: -
J: TRBJ1-4
D: -
CDR3: CAWSFGGVGEKLFF
DNA: TGTGCCTGGAGTTTCGGGGGGGTAGGTGAAAAACTGTTTTTT

V: TRBV5-1
size: -
J: TRBJ2-3
D: TRBD2
CDR3: CASSLDRSLAGEADTQYF
DNA: TGCGCCAGCAGCTTGGACAGGTCGTTAGCGGGGGAAGCAGATACGCAGTATTTT

V: TRBV7-2
size: -
J: TRBJ1-2
D: -
CDR3: CASSLVVQPYGYTF
DNA: TGTGCCAGCAGCTTAGTAGTACAGCCTTATGGCTACACCTTC

V: TRBV18
size: -
J: TRBJ2-7
D: TRBD1
CDR3: CASSPPGRGLYEQYF
DNA: TGTGCCAGCTCACCCCCCGGCAGGGGGCTCTACGAGCAGTACTTC

V: TRBV5-4
size: -
J: TRBJ2-1
D: -
CDR3: CASSLGQGIGNEQFF
DNA: TGTGCCAGCAGCTTGGGCCAGGGGATTGGCAATGAGCAGTTCTTC

V: TRBV11-3
size: -
J: TRBJ2-5
D: -
CDR3: CASSLGPGAGETQYF
DNA: TGTGCCAGCAGCTTAGGTCCTGGGGCAGGGGAGACCCAGTACTTC

V: TRBV13
size: -
J: TRBJ2-7
D: TRBD2
CDR3: CASSERARREKEQYF
DNA: TGTGCCAGCAGCGAGAGGGCAAGGCGGGAGAAGGAGCAGTACTTC

V: TRBV7-3
size: -
J: TRBJ2-1
D: TRBD2
CDR3: CASSLESSGTYNEQFF
DNA: TGTGCCAGCAGCTTAGAGTCTAGCGGGACCTACAATGAGCAGTTCTTC

V: TRBV20-1
size: -
J: TRBJ1-2
D: -
CDR3: CSANLEYGYTF
DNA: TGCAGTGCTAACTTGGAGTATGGCTACACCTTC

V: TRBV6-1
size: -
J: TRBJ1-1
D: TRBD1
CDR3: CATKGRTGDTEAFF
DNA: TGTGCCACCAAGGGGCGAACAGGGGACACTGAAGCTTTCTTT

V: TRBV9
size: -
J: TRBJ2-1
D: -
CDR3: CASSAGYAGGTSEQFF
DNA: TGTGCCAGCAGCGCCGGGTATGCGGGCGGTACAAGTGAGCAGTTCTTC

V: TRBV15
size: -
J: TRBJ2-7
D: TRBD1
CDR3: CATSFGQGGYEQYF
DNA: TGTGCCACCAGCTTCGGACAGGGTGGCTACGAGCAGTACTTC

V: TRBV19
size: -
J: TRBJ2-3
D: TRBD2
CDR3: CASSIGPGGSTDTQYF
DNA: TGTGCCAGTAGTATCGGTCCGGGGGGGAGCACAGATACGCAGTATTTT

V: TRBV7-9
size: -
J: TRBJ1-4
D: TRBD1
CDR3: CASSLGRGGQMNEKLFF
DNA: TGTGCCAGCAGCTTAGGCCGGGGGGGACAGATGAATGAAAAACTGTTTTTT

V: TRBV11-3
size: few
J: TRBJ2-1
D: -
CDR3: CASSSYLYNEQFF
DNA: TGTGCCAGCAGCTCCTACCTCTACAATGAGCAGTTCTTC

V: TRBV5-1
size: -
J: TRBJ1-4
D: -
CDR3: CASSPKPTGINEKLFF
DNA: TGCGCCAGCAGCCCCAAGCCAACAGGGATTAATGAAAAACTGTTTTTT

V: TRBV19
size: -
J: TRBJ1-2
D: TRBD1
CDR3: CASSLDRGATYGYTF
DNA: TGTGCCAGTAGTTTGGACAGGGGAGCAACCTATGGCTACACCTTC

V: TRBV10-3
size: few
J: TRBJ2-2
D: TRBD2
CDR3: CAIRRRLAGGELFF
DNA: TGTGCCATCAGGAGGAGGCTAGCGGGGGGGGAGCTGTTTTTT

V: TRBV28
size: -
J: TRBJ2-1
D: -
CDR3: CASSLSQTKYNEQFF
DNA: TGTGCCAGCAGTTTAAGCCAAACGAAGTACAATGAGCAGTTCTTC

V: TRBV6-5
size: -
J: TRBJ1-6
D: TRBD1
CDR3: CASSFTGGVGNSPLHF
DNA: TGTGCCAGCAGTTTTACAGGGGGAGTTGGAAATTCACCCCTCCACTTT

V: TRBV10-3
size: few
J: TRBJ1-2
D: -
CDR3: CAISAEGDGYTF
DNA: TGTGCCATCAGTGCCGAAGGGGATGGCTACACCTTC

V: TRBV19
size: -
J: TRBJ2-1
D: -
CDR3: CASFSGAVGFKNEQFF
DNA: TGTGCCAGTTTCTCAGGGGCGGTGGGGTTTAAAAATGAGCAGTTCTTC

V: TRBV28
size: -
J: TRBJ2-5
D: TRBD1
CDR3: CASLRDRGQTQYF
DNA: TGTGCCAGCCTACGGGACAGGGGACAGACCCAGTACTTC

V: TRBV9
size: -
J: TRBJ1-1
D: -
CDR3: CASSVGGASEAFF
DNA: TGTGCCAGCAGCGTAGGCGGGGCGTCTGAAGCTTTCTTT

V: TRBV7-3
size: -
J: TRBJ2-2
D: -
CDR3: CASSLGQGGTGELFF
DNA: TGTGCCAGCAGCTTAGGACAGGGAGGGACCGGGGAGCTGTTTTTT

V: TRBV20-1
size: -
J: TRBJ2-5
D: -
CDR3: CSAARSETQYF
DNA: TGCAGTGCTGCTAGATCTGAGACCCAGTACTTC

V: TRBV18
size: -
J: TRBJ2-3
D: -
CDR3: CASSPREKGEGTDTQYF
DNA: TGTGCCAGCTCACCCAGAGAGAAGGGAGAGGGCACAGATACGCAGTATTTT

V: TRBV5-3
size: -
J: TRBJ1-2
D: TRBD1
CDR3: CARSPQRPGQGIRYTF
DNA: TGTGCCAGAAGCCCCCAACGGCCAGGACAGGGTATAAGGTACACCTTC

V: TRBV9
size: -
J: TRBJ1-2
D: TRBD1
CDR3: CASSTRQGTYGYTF
DNA: TGTGCCAGCAGCACTCGACAGGGAACATATGGCTACACCTTC

V: TRBV27
size: -
J: TRBJ1-4
D: -
CDR3: CASSETGEKLFF
DNA: TGTGCCAGCAGTGAGACAGGCGAAAAACTGTTTTTT

V: TRBV2
size: -
J: TRBJ2-2
D: TRBD2
CDR3: CASSRLAGGTGELFF
DNA: TGTGCCAGCAGTCGACTAGCGGGAGGCACCGGGGAGCTGTTTTTT

V: TRBV5-6
size: -
J: TRBJ2-3
D: -
CDR3: CASSSWASTTDTQYF
DNA: TGTGCCAGCAGCTCATGGGCTAGCACCACAGATACGCAGTATTTT

V: TRBV28
size: -
J: TRBJ1-2
D: -
CDR3: CASSVRGSYTF
DNA: TGTGCCAGCAGCGTTAGGGGGAGCTACACCTTC